The sequence of this T cell receptor (beta chain) was determined in a study of blood T cells in healthy people across ages (dated by TCRdb to 2013 to 2016). Looking at the study overall: Template switching captured roughly one uniquely barcoded TCR beta cDNA molecule per two T cells in model experiments. The donors were divided into four age groups: young (average around 17 years), middle-aged (approximately 41), aged (roughly 60) and long-lived (roughly 86). Two additional independent replicas of 1 million unique cDNA reads from the same blood draw were analyzed for two donors (one aged 18 to 30 and one aged 80 or older). To avoid experimental bias, donors of different ages were randomly spread across the sequencing lanes. Age-related changes in TCR beta repertoire diversity were measured in the study by deep sequencing normalized with unique cDNA molecular identifiers.

This clonotype was observed a handful of times. There is no known antigen for this receptor. Per-base quality was not reported, and no clone a single base away is much larger than it. Overall study results and their limits: As age increased, observed TCR beta diversity per million T cells dropped in a roughly linear way, and a significant reduction was already evident by age approximately 40. Compared with the aged group, more naive CD4+ T cells, fewer expanded clones and increased TCR diversity were shown by the long-lived group, suggesting age selection. Conclusive comparison of naive and antigen-experienced compartments was prevented by the profiling of bulk unsorted PBMCs. Estimates of total diversity based on one million sequenced T cells were regarded as lower bounds and as underestimates. Because donor CMV infection status was unknown, age-related changes in expanded clonotypes were potentially confounded. A strong correlation was found between observed TCR beta diversity and the percentage of naive T cells measured by flow cytometry.

CDR1 MNHEY and CDR2 SVGEGT are derived from the germline V gene. Ends trimmed: V by 8 bases, J by 6 bases; bases unmatched to a gene: 15. Spanning cysteine to phenylalanine, the CDR3 consists of 15 amino acids. Only the CDR3 DNA is retained, 45 bases long and in frame from the first base. Libraries came from 5' RACE. The instrument was an Illumina HiSeq 2500. The second PCR ran for about 6 to 11 cycles and used a J-beta primer mix along with a sample-barcoded 5' primer. A template-switch 5' adaptor carrying 12 random nucleotides introduced a unique molecular identifier onto each TCR beta cDNA molecule. Each sample yielded at least 3 million CDR3-containing paired-end reads. First-strand cDNA synthesis was performed from all RNA using the Mint cDNA synthesis kit, with priming by a TRBC-specific oligonucleotide. Following uracil-DNA glycosylase treatment, all cDNA underwent a first 18-cycle PCR with the universal primers M1SS and BC2_uni_R. Regarding the original processing steps: For normalization, 1 million high-quality reads were randomly selected from each sample, with every read carrying a distinct molecular identifier. Instead of being binned into consensus sequences, reads that shared molecular identifiers were thrown out. MiTCR, with a Q25 quality threshold and the strictest error-elimination algorithm, was used for CDR3 identification, clonotype clustering and error correction. A nonparametric unseen species model using Euler transformation provided a lower-bound estimate of total TCR beta diversity. TCRdb cleaned the public reads at Q25 with fastp, built clones with MiXCR and kept in-frame beta chains. CDR3 protein sequences are deduplicated, and each keeps its most common genes and DNA. TCRdb, not the original authors, processed these V and J calls. Here the sample has some 700,000 distinct CDR3 sequences; more than 40% occur a single time. The leading ten clones occupy 20% of the sample.

Donors were a few dozen systemically healthy Caucasian individuals from Russia aged roughly 6 to 100 years. Around 9.7 milliliters of peripheral blood were collected from each donor into EDTA-treated Vacutainer tubes. PBMCs were isolated by Ficoll-Paque density-gradient centrifugation, with at least 6.5 million obtained per sample. Total RNA was extracted from PBMCs with Trizol reagent, with at least 5.5 micrograms obtained per sample. Naive CD45RAhigh/CD27high T cell percentages were measured by flow cytometry on a PBMC aliquot from every donor. The rearranged chain carries TRBV6-2 or TRBV6-3 and TRBJ2-7; 8 central nucleotides agree with TRBD2. The sequencing sample was made of blood. The TCR sequence derives from a woman aged 60-70 years in good health. The DNA sequence follows: TGTGCCAGCCAAACACCGCCAGCGGGAGACCCCGAGCAGTACTTC. This gives the protein CASQTPPAGDPEQYF.